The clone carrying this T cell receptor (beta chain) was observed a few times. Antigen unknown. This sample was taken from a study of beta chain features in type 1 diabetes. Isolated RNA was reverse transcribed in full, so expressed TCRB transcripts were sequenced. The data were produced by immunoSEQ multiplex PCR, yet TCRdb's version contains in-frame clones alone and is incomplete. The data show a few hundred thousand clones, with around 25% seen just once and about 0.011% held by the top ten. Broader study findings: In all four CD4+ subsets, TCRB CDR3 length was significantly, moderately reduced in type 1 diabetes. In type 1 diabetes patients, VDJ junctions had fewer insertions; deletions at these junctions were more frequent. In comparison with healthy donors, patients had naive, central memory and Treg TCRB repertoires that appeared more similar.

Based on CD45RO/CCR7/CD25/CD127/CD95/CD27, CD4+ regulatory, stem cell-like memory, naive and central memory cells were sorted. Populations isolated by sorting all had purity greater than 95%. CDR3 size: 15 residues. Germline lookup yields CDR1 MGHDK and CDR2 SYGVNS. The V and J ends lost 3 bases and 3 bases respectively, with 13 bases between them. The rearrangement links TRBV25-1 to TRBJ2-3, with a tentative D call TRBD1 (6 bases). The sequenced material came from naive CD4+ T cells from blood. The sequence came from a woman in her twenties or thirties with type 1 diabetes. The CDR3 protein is CASSDTQGITDTQYF. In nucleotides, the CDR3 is TGTGCCAGCAGTGACACACAGGGTATAACAGATACGCAGTATTTT.